Presented here are 9 T cell receptor beta chains from one specimen sequenced in a study of T-cell reconstitution after alpha-beta-depleted transplantation in children. Molecular barcoding with unique molecular identifiers was used for the TCRbeta library. Each CDR3 protein gets one entry after TCRdb re-called the PCR reads with MiXCR. The sample yields roughly 590,000 distinct CDR3 sequences, 16% seen once. The specimen was PBMCs from the stem cell graft donor, collected from the stem cell graft. The source is a human donor who donated a stem cell graft to a child with acute myeloid leukemia.

The rearrangement uses TRBV11-1 and TRBJ2-7; TRBD2 might be the D (6 bases). The V end was cut by 2 bases, the J end by 5 bases, with 10 bases between. Germline assignment: CDR1 SGHAT and CDR2 FQDESV (reference sequence). The CDR3 consists of 13 residues. The CDR3 here is CASSLRGTHEQYF. In nucleotides, the CDR3 is TGTGCCAGCAGCTTACGGGGGACCCACGAGCAGTACTTC.

This clonotype appeared a few times. The rearrangement uses TRBV9 and TRBJ2-7; 12 nucleotides align to TRBD1. The CDR3 consists of 14 residues. From germline, CDR1 is SGDLS and CDR2 YYNGEE. The V gene end was trimmed by 3 bases and the J gene end by 6 bases; junction bases not matched to a gene: 4. CDR3 sequence reads: CASSAGTGGREQYF. In DNA, the CDR3 is TGTGCCAGCAGCGCCGGGACAGGGGGCCGCGAGCAGTACTTC.

The sample holds a few counts of this clonotype. The chain carries TRBV20-1 and TRBJ2-1; TRBD1 aligns across 9 bases. The V and J ends lost 0 bases and 4 bases, in that order; junction bases with no gene match: 7. The germline V gene encodes CDR1 DFQATT and CDR2 SNEGSKA (reference sequence). This CDR3 is built from 16 residues. The CDR3 DNA reads TGCAGTGCTAGAGATCGTACAGGGGGCCTATACAATGAGCAGTTCTTC. Translation: CSARDRTGGLYNEQFF.

The rearrangement links TRBV20-1 to TRBJ1-2; a weak D match, TRBD1 (5 bases). The ends were cut back, 1 base at V and 4 bases at J, with 22 bases in the middle. The CDR3 has 17 amino acids. The germline V gene encodes CDR1 DFQATT and CDR2 SNEGSKA (reference sequence). The CDR3 DNA is TGCAGTGCTAGAGCAGCCCCGGGCTACCGGGGGGGCTATGGCTACACCTTC. Its protein is CSARAAPGYRGGYGYTF.

The chain employs TRBV6-6 and TRBJ1-6; D is unclear. The CDR3 is 11 residues long. V was pared by 7 bases and J by 8 bases, with 6 bases between. The germline CDR1 and CDR2 sequences are MNHNY and SVGAGI (reference sequence). Here the CDR3 DNA reads TGTGCCAGCACGAGTGATTCACCCCTCCACTTT. This translates into CASTSDSPLHF.

At least ten counts were recorded for this clonotype. The V gene is TRBV27, the J gene TRBJ2-1, with D perhaps matching TRBD2 (6 bases). This CDR3 has 15 amino acids. Trimming stripped 3 bases from V and 4 bases from J, with 13 bases between. Germline V lookup: CDR1 MNHEY, CDR2 SMNVEV (reference sequence). The CDR3 region has the DNA TGTGCCAGCAGTTTGGGGTCTAGCGCATACAATGAGCAGTTCTTC. It codes for CASSLGSSAYNEQFF.

This clonotype was counted between two and nine times. CDR3 coding DNA: TGTGCCAGCAGCTTAGGAAACTGGCAGACTGGCACCTATGGCTACACCTTC. The encoded protein is CASSLGNWQTGTYGYTF. The chain couples TRBV7-2 to TRBJ1-2; D is uncertain. From germline, CDR1 is SGHTA and CDR2 FQGNSA. The CDR3 is made up of 17 amino acids. Trimming took off 1 base at V and 4 bases at J, with 19 bases between the two ends.

This rearrangement joins TRBV4-3 to TRBJ1-5; 7 nucleotides agree with TRBD1. With V trimmed by 1 base and J by 0 bases, 6 bases remained unmatched. The length of the CDR3 is 17 residues. Germline lookup yields CDR1 LGHNA and CDR2 YSLEER. CDR3 protein: CASSQGTGAHSNQPQHF. The CDR3 DNA sequence: TGCGCCAGCAGCCAAGGGACAGGTGCCCATAGCAATCAGCCCCAGCATTTT.

This chain joins TRBV6-7 and TRBJ2-1; 10 positions match TRBD1. TRBV6-7 is an ORF, and what it does is uncertain. This CDR3 is 18 amino acids long. After removal of 0 bases from V and 5 bases from J, the junction contained 10 bases not matched to a gene. The CDR3 loop is CASSYSRYRDRGHNEQFF. The CDR3, as DNA: TGTGCCAGCAGTTACTCTCGCTATCGGGACAGGGGTCACAATGAGCAGTTCTTC.